A selection of T cell receptor beta chains follows, all from one sample in a study of T cell changes during pregnancy in multiple sclerosis. Generated by immunoSEQ multiplex PCR, the TCRdb table keeps only in-frame clones and is missing some. The profile covers around 21,000 clones, with more than 85% appearing a single time and roughly a fifth taken by the ten largest. The sequenced sample was CD8+ T cells from peripheral blood mononuclear cells, obtained after pregnancy. The source of these receptors is a female donor in good health, enrolled as a control in a pregnancy study. The CDR3 runs from the conserved cysteine through the conserved F or W. The D gene is left open where the match is weak. Not all rows give a size; the values are once, few, many and, for expanded clones, a class.

j_call clone_size d_call v_call cdr3_aa cdr3_nt
TRBJ2-2 NA NA TRBV13 CASSSSLTGELFF TGTGCCAGCAGCTCCTCTCTCACCGGGGAGCTGTTTTTT
TRBJ2-7 NA NA TRBV4-1 CASSQTQGYEQYF TGCGCCAGCAGCCAGACACAGGGCTACGAGCAGTACTTC
TRBJ2-5 NA TRBD2 TRBV9 CASSAAGTREETQYF TGTGCCAGCAGCGCAGCCGGGACTAGAGAAGAGACCCAGTACTTC
TRBJ2-1 NA NA TRBV7-2 CASSPNSYNEQFF TGTGCCAGCAGTCCCAACTCCTACAATGAGCAGTTCTTC
TRBJ2-7 NA NA TRBV7-2 CASRSGGSYEQYF TGTGCCAGCAGATCCGGCGGCTCCTACGAGCAGTACTTC
TRBJ2-7 once TRBD1 TRBV5-8 CASRGTGAYEQYF TGTGCCAGCAGGGGGACAGGGGCCTACGAGCAGTACTTC
TRBJ2-7 NA TRBD1 TRBV5-1 CASSPGDRQTYEQYF TGCGCCAGCAGCCCAGGGGACAGGCAAACCTACGAGCAGTACTTC
TRBJ2-1 NA NA TRBV12-5 CASGTGTYNEQFF TGTGCTAGTGGGACAGGAACCTACAATGAGCAGTTCTTC
TRBJ1-2 NA NA TRBV19 CASRSSEGANYGYTF TGTGCCAGTAGGAGTTCGGAGGGAGCTAACTATGGCTACACCTTC
TRBJ2-2 NA TRBD2 TRBV11-3 CASSFGSGGVFGELFF TGTGCCAGCAGCTTTGGTAGCGGGGGGGTCTTCGGGGAGCTGTTTTTT
TRBJ2-1 large NA TRBV4-2 CASSQVPSEHNEQFF TGTGCCAGCAGCCAAGTCCCTAGCGAACACAATGAGCAGTTCTTC
TRBJ1-2 once NA TRBV30 CAWTWAGVRLNGYTF TGTGCCTGGACTTGGGCAGGGGTCCGCCTCAACGGCTACACCTTC
TRBJ2-2 NA TRBD1 TRBV29-1 CSVLTDRGRTGELFF TGCAGCGTTTTGACGGACAGGGGGCGAACCGGGGAGCTGTTTTTT
TRBJ2-7 NA TRBD1 TRBV7-2 CASSPSGTGSYEQYF TGTGCCAGCAGCCCCTCCGGGACAGGCTCCTACGAGCAGTACTTC
TRBJ2-7 NA NA TRBV14 CASSQGQPAYEQYF TGTGCCAGCAGCCAAGGACAGCCAGCCTACGAGCAGTACTTC
TRBJ1-6 NA NA TRBV30 CAWAIQGSSPLHF TGTGCCTGGGCCATACAGGGTAGTTCACCCCTCCACTTT